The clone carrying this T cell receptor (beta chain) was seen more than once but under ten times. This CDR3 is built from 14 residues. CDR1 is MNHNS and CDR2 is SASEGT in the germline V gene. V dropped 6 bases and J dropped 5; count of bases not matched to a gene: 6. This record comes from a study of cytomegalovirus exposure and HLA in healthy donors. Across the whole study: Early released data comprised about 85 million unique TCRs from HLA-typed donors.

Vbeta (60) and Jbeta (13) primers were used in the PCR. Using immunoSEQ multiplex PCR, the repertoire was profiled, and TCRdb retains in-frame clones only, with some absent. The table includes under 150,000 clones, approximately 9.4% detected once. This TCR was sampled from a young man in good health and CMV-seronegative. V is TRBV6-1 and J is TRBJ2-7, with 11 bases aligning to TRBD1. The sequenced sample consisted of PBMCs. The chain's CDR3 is CASSERTGGDEQYF. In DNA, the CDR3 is TGTGCCAGCAGCGAGAGGACAGGGGGCGACGAGCAGTACTTC.